The 19 T cell receptor beta chains given below trace back to one sample, sequenced in a study of T cell repertoires in cytomegalovirus infection (dated by TCRdb to the late 2010s). These reads were obtained on an Illumina HiSeq 1500. The raw public reads went through TCRdb reprocessing: fastp at Q25, MiXCR clone calling, in-frame beta chains kept. Each CDR3 protein appears once, grouped with its most common genes and DNA. This sample holds 150,000 to 200,000 distinct CDR3 sequences; about 15% were observed only once. Roughly a quarter of the sample is in the top ten clones. The sequenced material came from PBMCs. The receptors were sampled from a human donor in good health (CMV status not recorded). Some clones in this sample may be carry-over from other donors' samples.

At least ten counts were recorded for this clonotype. V usage is TRBV4-2 and J usage is TRBJ2-5, with 9 nucleotides matching TRBD2. Trimming removed 0 bases from V and 5 bases from J; junction bases left unmatched: 7. Germline CDR1 is LGHNA and CDR2 is YNFKEQ. CDR3 length: 16 amino acids. For the CDR3, the DNA is TGTGCCAGCAGCCAAGAAGGCGGGGGGGCTCGGGAGACCCAGTACTTC. Translation: CASSQEGGGARETQYF.

This clonotype was detected ten times or more. In DNA, the CDR3 is TGTGCCAGCAGTATTCGACAGGCTATTAATTCACCCCTCCACTTT. It encodes CASSIRQAINSPLHF. This chain connects TRBV27 to TRBJ1-6, with D possibly matching TRBD1 (6 bases). The CDR3 loop spans 15 amino acids. With 5 bases removed from V and 6 bases from J, the gap between germline ends came to 14 bases. Germline V gene lookup returns CDR1 MNHEY and CDR2 SMNVEV (reference sequence).

The chain carries TRBV11-2 and TRBJ2-2; D gene ambiguous. CDR1 SGHAT and CDR2 FQNNGV come from the germline V gene. Trimming stripped 0 bases from V and 1 base from J, with 12 bases between. The CDR3 has 17 amino acids. The CDR3 coding sequence is TGTGCCAGCAGCTTAGATCCTAATCGCAGGAACACCGGGGAGCTGTTTTTT. It translates to CASSLDPNRRNTGELFF.

The chain couples TRBV25-1 to TRBJ1-1; the D gene is possibly TRBD1 (5 bases). The germline V gene has CDR1 MGHDK and CDR2 SYGVNS. This CDR3 is 15 amino acids long. V gave up 0 bases and J gave up 1 base, with 9 bases separating them. As DNA, the CDR3 is TGTGCCAGCAGTGAATATCGGGGCCCGAACACTGAAGCTTTCTTT. This gives the protein CASSEYRGPNTEAFF.

This clonotype was counted many times. The rearrangement links TRBV7-2 to TRBJ2-7; the match to TRBD2 covers 9 bases. Trimming removed 3 bases from V and 0 bases from J; junction bases left unmatched: 9. CDR1 and CDR2 (germline): SGHTA, FQGNSA. The CDR3 has 17 residues. The CDR3 region is CASSFPGLALNSYEQYF. CDR3 sequence (DNA): TGTGCCAGCAGCTTTCCGGGACTAGCACTAAACTCCTACGAGCAGTACTTC.

V usage is TRBV7-3 and J usage is TRBJ2-1; D is undetermined. V lost 6 bases and J 5 bases, leaving 14 bases between the germline ends. Germline V gene data show CDR1 as SGHTA and CDR2 as FQGTGA. The CDR3 contains 14 residues. Here the CDR3 reads CASSPSVWDNEQFF. The CDR3, as DNA: TGTGCCAGCAGTCCCTCGGTATGGGACAATGAGCAGTTCTTC.

This clonotype was seen more than once but under ten times. The chain employs TRBV15 and TRBJ1-1; maybe TRBD1 (5 bases). The V gene lost 0 bases and the J gene lost 1 base, with 6 bases spanning the gap. Germline V gene lookup returns CDR1 LNHNV and CDR2 YYDKDF (reference sequence). The CDR3 loop spans 14 amino acids. CDR3 region: CATSRERGNTEAFF. The CDR3 coding sequence is TGTGCCACCAGCAGAGAGAGGGGGAACACTGAAGCTTTCTTT.

The sample holds a few counts of this clonotype. The chain employs TRBV6-2 or TRBV6-3 and TRBJ1-3, with no clear D. CDR3 size: 16 residues. Trimming left V 2 bases short and J 0 bases short, with 11 bases between. CDR1 is MNHEY and CDR2 is SVGEGT in the germline V gene. The CDR3 sequence is CASSYGPQVSGNTIYF. In DNA form, the CDR3 reads TGTGCCAGCAGTTACGGACCGCAAGTCTCTGGAAACACCATATATTTT.

The chain couples TRBV7-9 to TRBJ2-7; TRBD2 matches at 8 bases. Losses at the gene ends were 2 bases for V and 5 bases for J; bases not matched to a gene: 2. CDR1 is SEHNR and CDR2 is FQNEAQ in the germline V gene (reference sequence). The CDR3 spans 13 residues. The CDR3 DNA sequence: TGTGCCAGCAGCTTACGAGCGGGAGACGAGCAGTACTTC. This codes for CASSLRAGDEQYF.

This clonotype was seen ten or more times. The chain combines TRBV6-1 with TRBJ2-2; 7 nucleotides match TRBD1. This CDR3 is 14 amino acids long. The V segment lost 7 bases and the J segment 0 bases; nucleotides outside the gene matches: 2. CDR1 and CDR2 from the germline V gene are MNHNS and SASEGT. This chain's CDR3 is CASIGTANTGELFF. CDR3 bases: TGTGCCAGCATCGGGACAGCGAACACCGGGGAGCTGTTTTTT.

At least ten counts were recorded for this clonotype. The gene calls are TRBV7-2 and TRBJ1-3; the D is unclear. V lost 2 bases and J lost 5, with 7 bases in between. Germline CDR1 reads SGHTA; CDR2 reads FQGNSA. The CDR3 is made up of 13 amino acids. DNA for the CDR3: TGTGCCAGCAGCTTATGGGCCAGAAACACCATATATTTT. Translation gives CASSLWARNTIYF.

This clonotype was picked up many times. This rearrangement joins TRBV5-1 to TRBJ1-1; 7 bases align to TRBD1. The CDR3 spans 14 residues. Germline values: CDR1 SGHRS, CDR2 YFSETQ. The J segment lost 2 bases and the V segment lost 3 bases, leaving 4 bases of the junction unmatched. The CDR3 region is CASSSTGINTEAFF. The CDR3, as DNA: TGCGCCAGCAGCTCGACAGGGATAAACACTGAAGCTTTCTTT.

The V call is TRBV29-1, the J call TRBJ2-5; D is possibly TRBD2 (6 bases). The germline V gene has CDR1 SQVTM and CDR2 ANQGSEA. The ends were cut back, 3 bases at V and 7 bases at J, with 18 bases in the middle. The length of the CDR3 is 14 residues. The CDR3 DNA reads TGCAGCGTTGATCCCGGTATTGATAGCGGGACCCAGTACTTC. This codes for CSVDPGIDSGTQYF.

This clonotype was seen only a few times. A much larger clone differs by one base, so this may be a read error. The chain has TRBV28 and TRBJ2-5; no clear D gene. V was clipped by 1 base and J by 1 base, with 4 bases between them. The CDR3 sequence is 13 residues long. CDR1 and CDR2 from the germline V gene are MDHEN and SYDVKM. The CDR3 region is CASSLLGQETQYF. DNA for the CDR3: TGTGCCAGCAGTTTATTGGGCCAAGAGACCCAGTACTTC.

Ten or more counts support this clonotype. The chain recombines TRBV7-9 with TRBJ2-7; maybe TRBD1 (7 bases). Trimming removed 6 bases at V and 4 bases at J, with 13 bases between. CDR1 is SEHNR, CDR2 FQNEAQ, per germline (reference sequence). The CDR3 runs to 13 residues. The CDR3 DNA reads as TGTGCCAGCAGGTCGGAGGGACAGTACGAGCAGTACTTC. Its protein product is CASRSEGQYEQYF.

J is TRBJ1-2 and V is TRBV7-9, with TRBD1 identical over 12 bases. The germline V gene encodes CDR1 SEHNR and CDR2 FQNEAQ (reference sequence). V shed 5 bases and J 6 bases; nucleotides not matched to a gene: 10. The CDR3 has 16 amino acids. The CDR3 region is CASSARDRGLEDGYTF. CDR3 DNA sequence: TGTGCCAGCAGCGCCCGGGACAGGGGGCTCGAAGATGGCTACACCTTC.

This clonotype was counted many times. This sequence joins TRBV18 and TRBJ1-1; TRBD1 is a possible D gene (6 bases). The CDR3 contains 15 residues. Trimming removed 2 bases at V and 1 base at J, with 11 bases between. Germline CDR1 reads KGHSH; CDR2 reads LQKENI. In nucleotides, the CDR3 is TGTGCCAGCTCACCAACACGGGACAAGAACACTGAAGCTTTCTTT. Its translation is CASSPTRDKNTEAFF.

This clonotype has at least ten counts. The rearrangement joins TRBV5-1 to TRBJ2-1; TRBD1 might be the D (5 bases). The CDR3 length is 14 residues. Germline CDR1 SGHRS, CDR2 YFSETQ. Deletions cut 3 bases from V and 3 bases from J, with 10 bases between. Here the CDR3 DNA reads TGCGCCAGCAGCTCGGACACTAACTACAATGAGCAGTTCTTC. Protein: CASSSDTNYNEQFF.

The sample holds many counts of this clonotype. The chain recombines TRBV7-8 with TRBJ2-3; 15 bases are a match to TRBD2. This CDR3 is built from 16 residues. V dropped 1 base and J dropped 6; count of bases not matched to a gene: 2. CDR1 and CDR2 from the germline V gene are SGHVS and FQNEAQ. As DNA, the CDR3 is TGTGCCAGCAGCTTAGGGACTAGCGGGGGGGGGGATACGCAGTATTTT. Residues: CASSLGTSGGGDTQYF.